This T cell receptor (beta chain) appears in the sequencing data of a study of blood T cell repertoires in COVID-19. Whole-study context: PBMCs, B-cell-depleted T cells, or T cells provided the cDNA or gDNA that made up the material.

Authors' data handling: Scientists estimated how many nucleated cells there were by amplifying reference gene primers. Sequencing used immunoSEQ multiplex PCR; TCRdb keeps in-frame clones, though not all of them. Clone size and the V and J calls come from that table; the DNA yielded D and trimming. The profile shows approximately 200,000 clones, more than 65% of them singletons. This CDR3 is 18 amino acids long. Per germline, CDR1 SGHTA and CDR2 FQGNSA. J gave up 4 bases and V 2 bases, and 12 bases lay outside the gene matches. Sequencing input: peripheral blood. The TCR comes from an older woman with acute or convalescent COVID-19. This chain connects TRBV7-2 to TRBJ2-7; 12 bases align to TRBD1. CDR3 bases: TGTGCCAGCAGCTTAAGGTTTCGATTGGGACAGGGGGCGTACGAGCAGTACTTC. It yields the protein CASSLRFRLGQGAYEQYF.